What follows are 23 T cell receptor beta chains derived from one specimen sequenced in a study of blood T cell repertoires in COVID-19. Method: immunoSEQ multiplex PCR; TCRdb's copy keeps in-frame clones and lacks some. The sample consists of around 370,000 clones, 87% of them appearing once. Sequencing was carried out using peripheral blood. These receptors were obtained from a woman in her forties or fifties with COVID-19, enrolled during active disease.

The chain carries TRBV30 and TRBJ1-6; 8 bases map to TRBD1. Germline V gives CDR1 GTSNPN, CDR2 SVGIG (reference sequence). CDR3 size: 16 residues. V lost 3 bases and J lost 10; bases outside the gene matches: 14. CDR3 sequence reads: CAWRNKRQGSTSPLHF. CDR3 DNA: TGTGCCTGGAGGAACAAGCGACAGGGGAGTACGTCACCCCTCCACTTT.

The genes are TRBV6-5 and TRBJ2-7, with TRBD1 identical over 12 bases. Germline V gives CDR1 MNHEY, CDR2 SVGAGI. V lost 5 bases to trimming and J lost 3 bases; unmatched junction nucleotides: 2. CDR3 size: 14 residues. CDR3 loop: CASSRDRGLYEQYF. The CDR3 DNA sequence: TGTGCCAGCAGTAGGGACAGGGGGCTCTACGAGCAGTACTTC.

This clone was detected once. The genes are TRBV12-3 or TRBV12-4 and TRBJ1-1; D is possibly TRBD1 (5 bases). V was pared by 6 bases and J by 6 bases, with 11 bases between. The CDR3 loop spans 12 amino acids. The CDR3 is CASSPGKSEAFF. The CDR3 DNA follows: TGTGCCAGCAGCCCAGGGAAGTCTGAAGCTTTCTTT.

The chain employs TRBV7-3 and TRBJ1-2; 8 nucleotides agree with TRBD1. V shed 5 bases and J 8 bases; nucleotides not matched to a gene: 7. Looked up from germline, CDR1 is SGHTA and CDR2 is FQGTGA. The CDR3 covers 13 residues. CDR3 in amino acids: CASSLQGGSGYTF. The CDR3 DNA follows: TGTGCCAGCAGCCTACAGGGGGGTAGCGGCTACACCTTC.

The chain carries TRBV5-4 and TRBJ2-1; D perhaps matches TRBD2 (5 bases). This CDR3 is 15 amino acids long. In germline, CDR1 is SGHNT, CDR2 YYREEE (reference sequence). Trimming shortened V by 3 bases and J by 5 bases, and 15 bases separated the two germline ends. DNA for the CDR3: TGTGCCAGCAGCTCCGGGGTTCTTTTAGACAATGAGCAGTTCTTC. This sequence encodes CASSSGVLLDNEQFF.

The CDR3 sequence: CASSLEYSSNQPQHF. In DNA form, the CDR3 reads TGTGCCAGCAGCTTAGAGTACAGTAGCAATCAGCCCCAGCATTTT. The chain combines TRBV7-2 with TRBJ1-5; D unclear. V gave up 1 base and J gave up 0 bases, with 7 bases separating them. Germline V gene lookup returns CDR1 SGHTA and CDR2 FQGNSA. The CDR3 is made up of 15 amino acids.

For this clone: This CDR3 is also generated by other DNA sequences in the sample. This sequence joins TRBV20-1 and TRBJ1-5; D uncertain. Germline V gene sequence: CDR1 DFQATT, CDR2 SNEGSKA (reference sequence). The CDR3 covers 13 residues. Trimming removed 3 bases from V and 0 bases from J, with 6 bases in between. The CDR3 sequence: CSASRGSNQPQHF. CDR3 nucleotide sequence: TGCAGTGCTAGTAGAGGTAGCAATCAGCCCCAGCATTTT.

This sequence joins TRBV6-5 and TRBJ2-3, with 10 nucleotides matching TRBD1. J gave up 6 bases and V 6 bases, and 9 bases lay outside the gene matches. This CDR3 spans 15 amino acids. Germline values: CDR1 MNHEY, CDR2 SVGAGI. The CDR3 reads CASRTGGRGIDTQYF. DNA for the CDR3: TGTGCCAGCAGGACAGGGGGCCGAGGGATTGATACGCAGTATTTT.

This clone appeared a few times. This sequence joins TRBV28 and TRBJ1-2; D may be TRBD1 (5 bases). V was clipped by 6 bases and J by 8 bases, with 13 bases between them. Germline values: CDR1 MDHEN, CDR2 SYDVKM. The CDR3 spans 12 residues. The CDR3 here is CASRAAGLGYTF. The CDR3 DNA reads TGTGCCAGCAGGGCCGCAGGGCTCGGCTACACCTTC.

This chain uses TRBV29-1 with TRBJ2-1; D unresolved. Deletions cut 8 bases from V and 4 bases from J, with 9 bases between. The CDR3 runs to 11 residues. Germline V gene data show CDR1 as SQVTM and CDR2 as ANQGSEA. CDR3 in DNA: TGCAGCACAACTACTTACAATGAGCAGTTCTTC. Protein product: CSTTTYNEQFF.

This CDR3 is CASKRPGGEQFF. CDR3 coding DNA: TGTGCCAGCAAGCGACCCGGAGGTGAGCAGTTCTTC. The chain uses TRBV6-4 and TRBJ2-1; D is perhaps TRBD2 (5 bases). The CDR3 is 12 residues long. Germline V gene data show CDR1 as MRHNA and CDR2 as SNTAGT. V lost 7 bases and J 9 bases, leaving 13 bases between the germline ends.

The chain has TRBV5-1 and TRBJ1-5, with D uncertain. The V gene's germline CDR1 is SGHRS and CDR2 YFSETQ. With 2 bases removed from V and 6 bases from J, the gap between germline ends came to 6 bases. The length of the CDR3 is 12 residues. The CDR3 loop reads CASSLTGQPQHF. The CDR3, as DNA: TGCGCCAGCAGCTTAACTGGTCAGCCCCAGCATTTT.

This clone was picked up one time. CDR3 DNA: TGTGCCAGCAGCTTAGCGTTACAGGGGCCCACTGAAGCTTTCTTT. It translates to CASSLALQGPTEAFF. V usage is TRBV11-2 and J usage is TRBJ1-1, with TRBD1 matching 7 bases. The CDR3 extends over 15 amino acids. Germline CDR1 reads SGHAT; CDR2 reads FQNNGV. The trim removed 1 base at V and 4 bases at J, leaving 6 bases unmatched.

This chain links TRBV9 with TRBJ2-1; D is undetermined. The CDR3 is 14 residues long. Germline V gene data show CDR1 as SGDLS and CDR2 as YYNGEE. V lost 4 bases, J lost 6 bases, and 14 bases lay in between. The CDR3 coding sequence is TGTGCCAGCAGCCTACACCCTCGGAGCAATGAGCAGTTCTTC. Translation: CASSLHPRSNEQFF.

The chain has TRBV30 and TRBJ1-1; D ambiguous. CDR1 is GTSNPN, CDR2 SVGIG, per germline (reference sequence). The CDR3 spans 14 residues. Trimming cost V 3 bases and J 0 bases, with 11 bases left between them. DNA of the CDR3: TGTGCCTGGAGGTCAGGAATCATGAACACTGAAGCTTTCTTT. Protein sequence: CAWRSGIMNTEAFF.

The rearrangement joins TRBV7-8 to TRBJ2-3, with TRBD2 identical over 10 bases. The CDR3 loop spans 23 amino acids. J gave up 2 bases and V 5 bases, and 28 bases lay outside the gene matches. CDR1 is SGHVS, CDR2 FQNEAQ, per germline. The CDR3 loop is CASSRLGGPTSGVDGGFTDTQYF. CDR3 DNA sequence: TGTGCCAGCAGCCGACTGGGGGGGCCAACTAGCGGGGTTGACGGAGGGTTCACAGATACGCAGTATTTT.

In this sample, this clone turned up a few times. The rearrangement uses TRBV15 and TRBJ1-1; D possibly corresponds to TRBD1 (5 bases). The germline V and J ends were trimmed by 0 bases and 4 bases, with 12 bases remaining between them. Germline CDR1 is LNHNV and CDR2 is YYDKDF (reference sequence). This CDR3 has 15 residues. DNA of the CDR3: TGTGCCACCAGCAGAGAGGGGGAGGCCTTCACTGAAGCTTTCTTT. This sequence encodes CATSREGEAFTEAFF.

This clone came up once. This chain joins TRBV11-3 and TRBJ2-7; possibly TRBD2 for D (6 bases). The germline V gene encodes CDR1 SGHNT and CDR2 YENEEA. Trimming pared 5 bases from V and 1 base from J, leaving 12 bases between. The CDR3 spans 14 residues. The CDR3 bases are TGTGCCAGCAGCCTGGTTGGGACTTCCTACGAGCAGTACTTC. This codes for CASSLVGTSYEQYF. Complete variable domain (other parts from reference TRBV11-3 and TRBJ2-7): EAGVVQSPRYKIIEKKQPVAFWCNPISGHNTLYWYLQNLGQGPELLIRYENEEAVDDSQLPKDRFSAERLKGVDSTLKIQPAELGDSAVYLCASSLVGTSYEQYFGPGTRLTVT.

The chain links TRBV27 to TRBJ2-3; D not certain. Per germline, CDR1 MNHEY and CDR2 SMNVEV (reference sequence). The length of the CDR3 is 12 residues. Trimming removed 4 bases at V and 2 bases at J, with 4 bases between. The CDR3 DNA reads TGTGCCAGCAGTTCAATCACAGATACGCAGTATTTT. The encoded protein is CASSSITDTQYF.

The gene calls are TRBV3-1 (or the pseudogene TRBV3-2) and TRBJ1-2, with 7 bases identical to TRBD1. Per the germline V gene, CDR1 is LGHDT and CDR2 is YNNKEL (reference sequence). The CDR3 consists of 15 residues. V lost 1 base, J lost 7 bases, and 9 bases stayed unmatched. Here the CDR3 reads CASSQGQGHRVGYTF. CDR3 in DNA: TGTGCCAGCAGCCAAGGACAGGGTCATAGGGTTGGCTACACCTTC.

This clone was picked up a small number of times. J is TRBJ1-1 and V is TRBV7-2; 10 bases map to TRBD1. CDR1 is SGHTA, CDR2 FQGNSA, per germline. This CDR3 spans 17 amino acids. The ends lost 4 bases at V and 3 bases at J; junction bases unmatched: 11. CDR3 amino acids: CASSSVPGQGLYTEAFF. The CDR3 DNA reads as TGTGCCAGCAGCTCCGTCCCGGGACAGGGGTTATACACTGAAGCTTTCTTT. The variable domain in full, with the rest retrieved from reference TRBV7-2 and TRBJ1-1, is GAGVSQSPSNKVTEKGKDVELRCDPISGHTALYWYRQSLGQGLEFLIYFQGNSAPDKSGLPSDRFSAERTGGSVSTLTIQRTQQEDSAVYLCASSSVPGQGLYTEAFFGQGTRLTVV.

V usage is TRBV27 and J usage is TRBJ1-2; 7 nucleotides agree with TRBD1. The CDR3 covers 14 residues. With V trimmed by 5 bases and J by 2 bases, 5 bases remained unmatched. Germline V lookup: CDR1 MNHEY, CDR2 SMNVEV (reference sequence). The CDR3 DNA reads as TGTGCCAGCAGTGCAGGACAGGTCAACTATGGCTACACCTTC. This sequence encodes CASSAGQVNYGYTF.

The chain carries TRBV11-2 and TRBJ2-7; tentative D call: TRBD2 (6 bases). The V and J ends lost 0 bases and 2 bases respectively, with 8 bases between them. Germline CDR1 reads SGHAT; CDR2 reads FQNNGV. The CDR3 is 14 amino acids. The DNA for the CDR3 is TGTGCCAGCAGCTTAGATAGGAGGGCCTACGAGCAGTACTTC. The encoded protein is CASSLDRRAYEQYF.